This record looks at one T cell receptor beta chain sequence and its context. The clone's antigen remains unknown. Base qualities were left out, and no much larger clone turns up one base away. This entry comes from a study of blood T cell repertoires in COVID-19 (dated by TCRdb to about 2020). Describing the broader study: Samples covering the acute and convalescent phases of COVID-19 were provided by collaborators in the United States, Italy and Spain. The prospective study material was composed of cDNA or gDNA derived from T cells, B-cell-depleted T cells, or PBMCs. The dataset comprised deeply sampled blood TCRbeta repertoires from subjects exposed to, actively infected with, or recovered from COVID-19. The repertoires were made available in a free public database intended to serve as a resource for research on the immune response to SARS-CoV-2. The samples were drawn from the first 160 participants of the ongoing ImmuneRACE study and from 950 to 1,500 subjects provided by 6 global collaborators. Sample metadata almost always included a de-identified subject ID, COVID-19 status, age in years and sex. Where HLA class I and class II types were available, the types were taken from metadata supplied by the sample provider, not from assay-based typing.

Whole blood was collected in K2EDTA tubes by collaborating institutions according to the institutions' own protocols. For TCRbeta analysis, collaborators shipped samples as frozen whole blood, isolated PBMCs, or DNA extracted from either of those sample types. V is cut by 4 bases and J by 7 bases, and the space between the germline ends is 17 bases. From a lookup of the germline V gene (reference sequence), CDR1 and CDR2 are GTSNPN and SVGIG. The CDR3, from cysteine to phenylalanine, totals 14 residues. The kept DNA is CDR3 alone, 42 bases in frame from the first base. The immunoSEQ Assay, a bias-controlled multiplex PCR, was used to amplify TCRbeta CDR3 regions from genomic DNA. Per the authors' processing: Within the assay, amplification of reference gene primers was used to estimate how many nucleated cells each sample contained. To quantify the absolute abundance of each unique TCRbeta CDR3 rearrangement, sequence reads were collapsed and filtered. For each sample, productive Simpson clonality was calculated as the square root of Simpson's diversity index across productive rearrangements. As stored in TCRdb, this immuneACCESS dataset retains in-frame rearrangements with V and J assigned. A fraction of the clones does not appear; measured against another copy, unresolved V genes explain less than half of the discrepancy, and the remainder lacks a known reason. V and J calls plus clone size are reproduced from that table; the DNA served to infer D and trimming. Across this sample there are almost 100,000 clones, with about 89% seen only once. Over 9% of the sample goes to the ten largest clones.

The research as a whole found: The amount of clinical and demographic metadata varied by source and participant and was provided uncurated.

The receptor was derived from a man between 45 and 60 years old with acute or convalescent COVID-19. Source material: peripheral blood. Recombination linked TRBV30 to TRBJ1-5, with no D gene named confidently. Here is the DNA: TGTGCCTGGACTTCGGGGAGGGCGGGACAGCCCCAGCATTTT. The translation is CAWTSGRAGQPQHF.